This T cell receptor beta chain was captured by sequencing in a study of cytotoxic CD8 clonotypes in ibrutinib-treated CLL. The method was immunoSEQ multiplex PCR; TCRdb's version includes in-frame clones alone and lacks a portion of them. The table records about 140,000 clones, approximately 80% of them present only once. This CDR3 comprises 12 residues. CDR1 GTSNPN and CDR2 SVGIG come from the germline V gene (reference sequence). Trimming at V came to 3 bases and at J to 5 bases, leaving 2 bases not matched to a gene. The sample consisted of PBMCs, taken after 36 months of ibrutinib treatment. The TCR sequence derives from a human donor with chronic lymphocytic leukemia. The chain carries TRBV30 and TRBJ2-5; 8 bases line up with TRBD2. The chain's CDR3 is CAWRRGVETQYF. As DNA, the CDR3 is TGTGCCTGGAGGCGGGGGGTGGAGACCCAGTACTTC.